The rows below give T cell receptor beta chains drawn from one sample of a study of blood T cell repertoires in COVID-19. Only in-frame clones appear in the TCRdb table, and some are missing; sequencing was by immunoSEQ multiplex PCR. This sample yields about 240,000 clones, of which more than 75% are seen a single time; 2.5% to 3.5% belongs to the top ten. Sequencing input: PBMCs or T cells enriched from blood (not recorded which). The receptors stem from a woman aged 40 to 55 with acute COVID-19. The CDR3 runs from the conserved cysteine through the conserved F or W. The order of the fields is J gene, clone size, V gene, CDR3 length, D gene, CDR3 protein, CDR3 DNA. D genes are given only for firm matches. Clone size is not always given. Where it is, it says once, few, many or a class for expanded clones.

j_call: TRBJ2-3
clone_size: NA
v_call: TRBV29-1
cdr3_length: 13
d_call: NA
cdr3_aa: CSVKRDTTDTQYF
cdr3_nt: TGCAGCGTTAAGCGGGACACCACAGATACGCAGTATTTT

j_call: TRBJ2-7
clone_size: NA
v_call: TRBV6-5
cdr3_length: 15
d_call: NA
cdr3_aa: CASSYSKLAGYEQYF
cdr3_nt: TGTGCCAGCAGTTACTCCAAGCTCGCAGGCTACGAGCAGTACTTC

j_call: TRBJ2-3
clone_size: NA
v_call: TRBV28
cdr3_length: 9
d_call: NA
cdr3_aa: CASTPAQYF
cdr3_nt: TGTGCCAGCACCCCTGCGCAGTATTTT

j_call: TRBJ1-6
clone_size: NA
v_call: TRBV9
cdr3_length: 15
d_call: TRBD1
cdr3_aa: CASSVQGAPNSPLHF
cdr3_nt: TGTGCCAGCAGCGTACAGGGGGCTCCAAATTCACCCCTCCACTTT

j_call: TRBJ2-1
clone_size: NA
v_call: TRBV19
cdr3_length: 12
d_call: TRBD1
cdr3_aa: CASSMTGSEQFF
cdr3_nt: TGTGCCAGTAGTATGACAGGGAGTGAGCAGTTCTTC

j_call: TRBJ1-2
clone_size: NA
v_call: TRBV19
cdr3_length: 13
d_call: NA
cdr3_aa: CASSPGIDYGYTF
cdr3_nt: TGTGCCAGTAGCCCAGGGATCGACTATGGCTACACCTTC

j_call: TRBJ1-1
clone_size: few
v_call: TRBV7-9
cdr3_length: 16
d_call: TRBD1
cdr3_aa: CASSLATGGGNTEAFF
cdr3_nt: TGTGCCAGCAGCTTAGCAACAGGGGGTGGAAACACTGAAGCTTTCTTT

j_call: TRBJ1-1
clone_size: once
v_call: TRBV2
cdr3_length: 16
d_call: TRBD1
cdr3_aa: CASRGPQGARRTEAFF
cdr3_nt: TGTGCCAGCAGGGGTCCACAGGGGGCGAGGCGCACTGAAGCTTTCTTT

j_call: TRBJ2-7
clone_size: NA
v_call: TRBV19
cdr3_length: 13
d_call: NA
cdr3_aa: CASSIRGRAEQYF
cdr3_nt: TGTGCCAGTAGTATCAGGGGCCGGGCCGAGCAGTACTTC

j_call: TRBJ2-1
clone_size: NA
v_call: TRBV7-6
cdr3_length: 17
d_call: TRBD2
cdr3_aa: CASSLGLAEGVYNEQFF
cdr3_nt: TGTGCCAGCAGCTTAGGACTAGCGGAGGGGGTCTACAATGAGCAGTTCTTC

j_call: TRBJ2-6
clone_size: NA
v_call: TRBV19
cdr3_length: 15
d_call: NA
cdr3_aa: CASSIQSSGANVLTF
cdr3_nt: TGTGCCAGTAGTATACAGTCCTCTGGGGCCAACGTCCTGACTTTC

j_call: TRBJ2-1
clone_size: many
v_call: TRBV4-1
cdr3_length: 16
d_call: TRBD2
cdr3_aa: CASSQEGLAGKNEQFF
cdr3_nt: TGCGCCAGCAGCCAAGAGGGACTAGCGGGGAAGAATGAGCAGTTCTTC

j_call: TRBJ2-5
clone_size: NA
v_call: TRBV27
cdr3_length: 16
d_call: TRBD2
cdr3_aa: CASSLMLAGGLETQYF
cdr3_nt: TGTGCCAGCAGTTTAATGCTAGCGGGAGGACTAGAGACCCAGTACTTC

j_call: TRBJ2-1
clone_size: NA
v_call: TRBV9
cdr3_length: 15
d_call: TRBD2
cdr3_aa: CASSAGLAGHNEQFF
cdr3_nt: TGTGCCAGCAGCGCAGGACTAGCGGGACACAATGAGCAGTTCTTC